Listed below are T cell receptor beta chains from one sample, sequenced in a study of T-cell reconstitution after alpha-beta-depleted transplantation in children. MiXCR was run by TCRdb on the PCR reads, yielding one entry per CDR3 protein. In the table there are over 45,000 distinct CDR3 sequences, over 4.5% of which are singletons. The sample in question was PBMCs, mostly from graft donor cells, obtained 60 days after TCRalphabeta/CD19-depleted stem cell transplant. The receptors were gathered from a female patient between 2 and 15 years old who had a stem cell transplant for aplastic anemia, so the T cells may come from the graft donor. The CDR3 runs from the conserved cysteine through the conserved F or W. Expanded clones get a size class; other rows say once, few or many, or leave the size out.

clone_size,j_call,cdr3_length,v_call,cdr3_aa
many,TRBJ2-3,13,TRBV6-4,CASSQNLRDTQYF
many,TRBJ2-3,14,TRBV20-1,CSARLSGETDTQYF
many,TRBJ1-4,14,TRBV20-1,CSARAGHLGEKLFF
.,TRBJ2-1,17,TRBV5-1,CASSLDEGYWSYNEQFF
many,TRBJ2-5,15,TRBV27,CASSPGTVRLGTQYF
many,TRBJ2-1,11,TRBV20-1,CSARGANEQFF
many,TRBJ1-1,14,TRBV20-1,CSAFDLRATLRSFF
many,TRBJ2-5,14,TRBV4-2,CASSRTSGQETQYF
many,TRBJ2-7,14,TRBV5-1,CASSRGTSGYEQYF
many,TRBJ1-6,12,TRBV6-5,CASSYRNSPLHF
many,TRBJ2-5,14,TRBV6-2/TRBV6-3,CASSYSSRKETQYF
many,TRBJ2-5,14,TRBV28,CASSPSGRKETQYF